This TCR beta chain was captured in a study of shared T cell receptors in the human thymus. The CDR3 totals 14 residues. CDR1 is SQVTM, CDR2 ANQGSEA, per germline. Trimming removed 7 bases at V and 0 bases at J, with 14 bases between. Clones were sequenced by immunoSEQ multiplex PCR, and TCRdb holds only the in-frame ones, with some missing. The sample includes hundreds of thousands of clones, around 87% of them seen just once. The same data also went into a second study, on human thymus T cells. As that study records: Thymic resections from corrective heart surgery supplied the tissue. Thymic and blood repertoires showed apparently biased V and J gene usage.

The V gene is TRBV29-1, the J gene TRBJ2-3; D is perhaps TRBD1 (5 bases). This receptor was obtained from a boy under three years old with a congenital heart defect. The source material was thymocytes. The CDR3 region is CSADWTNSTDTQYF. The CDR3, as DNA: TGCAGCGCCGACTGGACAAACAGCACAGATACGCAGTATTTT.